Following are 17 T cell receptor beta chains from one sample sequenced in a study of blood T cell repertoires in COVID-19. Clones were sequenced by immunoSEQ multiplex PCR, and TCRdb holds only the in-frame ones, with some missing. The sample has about 180,000 clones, about 85% seen once. The sequenced sample was peripheral blood. The receptors shown here come from a woman between 50 and 59 years old with COVID-19, enrolled during active disease.

This chain uses TRBV6-2 or TRBV6-3 with TRBJ2-5, with 8 bases fitting TRBD1. The length of the CDR3 is 15 residues. V dropped 4 bases and J dropped 2; count of bases not matched to a gene: 6. CDR1 and CDR2 (germline): MNHEY, SVGEGT. The CDR3 nucleotides read TGTGCCAGCAGTTCCGGACAGGGACGACAAGAGACCCAGTACTTC. This translates into CASSSGQGRQETQYF.

The chain uses TRBV5-4 and TRBJ2-1; D not resolved. CDR1 is SGHNT, CDR2 YYREEE, per germline (reference sequence). V dropped 4 bases and J dropped 0 bases, with 5 bases sitting between them. The CDR3 contains 13 residues. The CDR3 bases are TGTGCCAGCAGCCTCAGCTCCTACAATGAGCAGTTCTTC. Protein product: CASSLSSYNEQFF.

The chain has TRBV2 and TRBJ1-1; D remains unclear. Germline CDR1 reads SNHLY; CDR2 reads FYNNEI. Trimming left V 3 bases short and J 7 bases short, with 9 bases between. The length of the CDR3 is 12 residues. The CDR3 sequence: CASSEARGEAFF. CDR3 coding DNA: TGTGCCAGCAGTGAGGCCCGGGGTGAAGCTTTCTTT.

CDR3 protein: CASTQWGVNYGYTF. DNA for the CDR3: TGTGCCAGCACCCAATGGGGGGTCAACTATGGCTACACCTTC. V and J are TRBV6-5 and TRBJ1-2; D possibly corresponds to TRBD1 (5 bases). With 7 bases removed from V and 2 bases from J, the gap between germline ends came to 14 bases. The CDR3 is 14 residues long. The germline gives CDR1 MNHEY, CDR2 SVGAGI.

The chain joins TRBV10-3 to TRBJ1-5, with 7 bases matching TRBD1. The germline gives CDR1 ENHRY, CDR2 SYGVKD. J was trimmed by 3 bases and V by 5 bases; bases with no gene match: 1. The CDR3 runs 13 residues. The CDR3 is CAISTGDNQPQHF. The CDR3 DNA follows: TGTGCCATCAGTACAGGGGACAATCAGCCCCAGCATTTT.

The V call is TRBV3-1 (or the pseudogene TRBV3-2), the J call TRBJ2-4; perhaps TRBD1 as D (6 bases). Germline V CDR1 and CDR2: LGHDT, YNNKEL (reference sequence). The V and J ends lost 0 bases and 1 base respectively, with 13 bases between them. The CDR3 has 17 amino acids. CDR3 bases: TGTGCCAGCAGCCAAGAAACACAGGGACGGGCCAAAAACATTCAGTACTTC. It is translated as CASSQETQGRAKNIQYF.

V gene TRBV12-3 or TRBV12-4 combines with J gene TRBJ2-2; D call uncertain. Trimming took 7 bases from V and 1 from J, leaving 4 bases between them. This CDR3 is 12 amino acids long. In nucleotides, the CDR3 is TGTGCCAGCAAGCGGAACACCGGGGAGCTGTTTTTT. This encodes CASKRNTGELFF.

The chain is built from TRBV4-1 and TRBJ2-2; no definite D call. Germline V gene data show CDR1 as MGHRA and CDR2 as YSYEKL. This CDR3 is built from 15 residues. Between the trimmed V and J ends, which lost 1 base and 5 bases, there was a span of 11 bases. In DNA form, the CDR3 reads TGCGCCAGCAGCCAAGTCGCAGTTGGTACCGGGGAGCTGTTTTTT. It specifies CASSQVAVGTGELFF.

This chain connects TRBV6-5 to TRBJ1-2; TRBD1 agrees at 7 bases. Germline CDR1 MNHEY, CDR2 SVGAGI. There are 15 residues in the CDR3. J gave up 7 bases and V 3 bases, and 11 bases lay outside the gene matches. The CDR3 spells CASSYTTGSPLGYTF. DNA for the CDR3: TGTGCCAGCAGTTATACGACAGGGAGTCCCCTTGGCTACACCTTC.

The chain links TRBV3-1 (or the pseudogene TRBV3-2) to TRBJ2-2, with TRBD1 as a possible D gene (5 bases). Germline V CDR1 and CDR2: LGHDT, YNNKEL (reference sequence). The CDR3 is 14 residues long. Trimming took 2 bases from V and 4 from J, leaving 8 bases between them. The CDR3 bases are TGTGCCAGCAGCCAAAGCCAGGGCACCGGGGAGCTGTTTTTT. Protein product: CASSQSQGTGELFF.

The table lists this clone with a count of one. This rearrangement joins TRBV6-5 to TRBJ2-7, with 9 bases aligning to TRBD1. This CDR3 contains 15 residues. The trim removed 6 bases at V and 2 bases at J, leaving 8 bases unmatched. Germline-derived CDR1 and CDR2 are MNHEY and SVGAGI. The CDR3 spells CASRTGTGMAYEQYF. The CDR3 nucleotides read TGTGCCAGCAGAACCGGGACAGGGATGGCCTACGAGCAGTACTTC.

The gene calls are TRBV5-8 and TRBJ2-3; D remains ambiguous. Trimming shortened V by 1 base and J by 6 bases, and 6 bases separated the two germline ends. The CDR3 extends over 12 amino acids. Per the germline V gene, CDR1 is SGHTS and CDR2 is YDEGEE. The CDR3 bases are TGTGCCAGCAGCTTGCCCAGGGATACGCAGTATTTT. As protein: CASSLPRDTQYF.

The V and J genes are TRBV6-5 and TRBJ2-7; 9 nucleotides align to TRBD1. Germline CDR1 reads MNHEY; CDR2 reads SVGAGI. This CDR3 contains 13 residues. V lost 6 bases to trimming and J lost 2 bases; unmatched junction nucleotides: 2. The CDR3 region has the DNA TGTGCCAGCAGAACAGGGGGCGCCTACGAGCAGTACTTC. Translated, it gives CASRTGGAYEQYF.

This rearrangement joins TRBV5-6 to TRBJ1-2; D is possibly TRBD1 (5 bases). Trimming took off 2 bases at V and 4 bases at J, with 15 bases between the two ends. CDR3 length: 15 residues. Germline V gene data show CDR1 as SGHDT and CDR2 as YYEEEE. Here the CDR3 reads CASSFSRRGSYGYTF. The CDR3 bases are TGTGCCAGCAGCTTCTCACGGAGGGGTAGCTATGGCTACACCTTC.

The gene calls are TRBV30 and TRBJ1-2, with 7 bases aligning to TRBD1. V trimming: 4 bases; J trimming: 1 base; junction bases outside the gene matches: 6. CDR3 length equals 14 residues. From germline, CDR1 is GTSNPN and CDR2 SVGIG (reference sequence). CDR3 region: CAWKEGTVNYGYTF. CDR3 coding DNA: TGTGCCTGGAAGGAGGGGACAGTTAACTATGGCTACACCTTC.

The chain recombines TRBV30 with TRBJ1-2; 7 bases match TRBD1. The CDR3 extends over 15 amino acids. Germline V gene data show CDR1 as GTSNPN and CDR2 as SVGIG (reference sequence). V gave up 2 bases and J gave up 8 bases; unmatched junction bases: 14. This CDR3 is CAWSFRPPGGGGYTF. The CDR3, as DNA: TGTGCCTGGAGTTTCCGCCCCCCAGGGGGTGGCGGCTACACCTTC.

The chain links TRBV27 to TRBJ2-5, with 7 bases lining up with TRBD2. Germline CDR1 is MNHEY and CDR2 is SMNVEV (reference sequence). The CDR3 length is 14 residues. J gave up 3 bases and V 2 bases, and 3 bases lay outside the gene matches. The CDR3 region has the DNA TGTGCCAGCAGTTTACTAGGACTAGAAGAGACCCAGTACTTC. It is translated as CASSLLGLEETQYF.